This T cell receptor (beta chain) was recorded in a study of control samples from healthy donors and cancer patients. About this clone: This sample also contains other DNA sequences that code for the same CDR3.

Using immunoSEQ multiplex PCR, the repertoire was profiled, and TCRdb retains in-frame clones only, with some absent. The sample lists 150,000 or so clones; over 85% were seen once. The length of the CDR3 is 13 residues. Between the trimmed V and J ends, which lost 6 bases and 2 bases, there was a span of 10 bases. Germline lookup yields CDR1 MNHEY and CDR2 SVGAGI. The sample was blood. The sequence was obtained from a man aged 30-40 years in good health. The chain links TRBV6-5 to TRBJ2-5; D possibly corresponds to TRBD1 (6 bases). As DNA, the CDR3 is TGTGCCAGCAGACGGACAGCGCAAGAGACCCAGTACTTC. Encoded protein: CASRRTAQETQYF.